This T cell receptor beta chain was identified during a study of Graves' ophthalmopathy and Graves' hyperthyroidism. In germline, CDR1 is LNHDA, CDR2 SQIVND (reference sequence). The V gene end was trimmed by 7 bases and the J gene end by 7 bases; junction bases not matched to a gene: 7. The CDR3 is 14 residues long. RNA transcripts provided the template for amplifying TCR beta CDR3 regions. RT-PCR with HTBI primers came first, then second-round multiplex PCR. TCRdb reanalysed the multiplex PCR reads using MiXCR and keeps one entry per CDR3 protein. The data hold 650,000 to 800,000 distinct CDR3 sequences, with about 41% observed a single time. A word on this clonotype: Its antigen is not identified.

Whole-study results and caveats: The model flagged ophthalmopathy progression at 65% to 71% sensitivity and 72% to 75% specificity.

Sequenced sample: peripheral blood. The clonotype originates from an adult man with Graves' ophthalmopathy. V is TRBV19 and J is TRBJ2-2; 9 nucleotides agree with TRBD1. The CDR3 region has the DNA TGTGCCAGTACCCCGGGACAGGGTTTCGGGGAGCTGTTTTTT. Its protein product is CASTPGQGFGELFF.